This T cell receptor (beta chain) originates from a study of blood T cell repertoires in COVID-19. Overall study context: The study drew acute and convalescent COVID-19 samples from the United States, Italy and Spain.

Authors' data handling: How many nucleated cells were present was estimated from reference gene primer amplification. Some clones are missing from TCRdb's copy, which holds only in-frame ones; the method was immunoSEQ multiplex PCR. The DNA was the basis for D and trimming; V, J and clone size are from that table. The sample has more than 55,000 clones, roughly nine tenths seen once. Trimming at V came to 6 bases and at J to 1 base, leaving 6 bases not matched to a gene. This CDR3 has 15 amino acids. Per germline, CDR1 LGHNT and CDR2 FRNRAP. This receptor was obtained from a man aged 50 to 60 with active COVID-19. The sequenced material came from peripheral blood. The V call is TRBV12-5, the J call TRBJ2-5; 9 bases line up with TRBD2. CDR3 bases: TGTGCTAGTGGCCCCAGTAGCGGGAGCCAAGAGACCCAGTACTTC. Translated: CASGPSSGSQETQYF.